These T cell receptor beta chains were read from a single sample in a study of T cells after yellow fever vaccination. In TCRdb, the 5' RACE reads were re-called with MiXCR into one record per CDR3 protein. The data show some 250,000 distinct CDR3 sequences, with about 3.5% seen just once and roughly a fifth held by the top ten. The specimen comprised PBMCs, sampled 15 days after the yellow fever booster vaccination. These receptors came from a man aged 18 to 35 who received the YFV17D yellow fever vaccine. Each CDR3 is given with its conserved first and last residue. Fields, in order: J gene, D gene, clone size, V gene, CDR3 DNA, CDR3 protein. A D gene is named only where the DNA matches it firmly. Some rows mark clone size as missing; the rest say once, few, many or name a class of expanded clone.

TRBJ1-1,-,-,TRBV19,TGTGCCAGTTCCCCGGGGATTAGTGAAGCTTTCTTT,CASSPGISEAFF
TRBJ1-1,-,many,TRBV5-1,TGCGCCAGCTACCCCCCGGGGGTGAACACTGAAGCTTTCTTT,CASYPPGVNTEAFF
TRBJ2-3,-,many,TRBV20-1,TGCAGTGCGCTAGGGGGGGCAGATACGCAGTATTTT,CSALGGADTQYF
TRBJ1-4,-,many,TRBV5-5,TGTGCCAGCAGCCTGTACGCTAGAGGGAATGAAAAACTGTTTTTT,CASSLYARGNEKLFF
TRBJ1-1,-,many,TRBV4-1,TGCGCCAGCAGCCAAGAAGGGCGGGGAGGTACTGAAGCTTTCTTT,CASSQEGRGGTEAFF
TRBJ1-6,-,many,TRBV7-9,TGTGCCAGCAGCTTAGCGGAGTCCGGGACACCCCTCCACTTT,CASSLAESGTPLHF
TRBJ2-5,TRBD1,many,TRBV5-1,TGCGCCAGCAGGACAGGGACAGGTGGAGAGACCCAGTACTTC,CASRTGTGGETQYF
TRBJ2-5,-,many,TRBV20-1,TGCAGTGCTAGAGATTGGCCCAGGGCCCAAGAGACCCAGTACTTC,CSARDWPRAQETQYF
TRBJ1-6,TRBD1,many,TRBV29-1,TGCAGCGCCTCGTCAGGGGGACAGGGAGGAAATTCACCCCTCCACTTT,CSASSGGQGGNSPLHF
TRBJ1-1,TRBD1,many,TRBV20-1,TGCAGTGCCGAGGACAGGGGGTCCACTGAAGCTTTCTTT,CSAEDRGSTEAFF
TRBJ1-1,-,many,TRBV30,TGTGCCTGGAGTCCTCAGGGCATTGGAACTGAAGCTTTCTTT,CAWSPQGIGTEAFF
TRBJ2-7,-,many,TRBV12-3/TRBV12-4,TGTGCCAGCAGTTTCCCCGGGGGCGAGCAGTACTTC,CASSFPGGEQYF
TRBJ2-5,-,few,TRBV29-1,TGCAGCGTGGAACCGGGCCAAGAGACCCAGTACTTC,CSVEPGQETQYF
TRBJ1-6,-,many,TRBV4-3,TGCGCCAGCAGCCAAGAAACAGATTCACCCCTCCACTTT,CASSQETDSPLHF
TRBJ1-5,TRBD1,many,TRBV18,TGTGCCAGCTCATCCGTAAGCAGGGGGGATCAGCCCCAGCATTTT,CASSSVSRGDQPQHF